Listed here are 12 T cell receptor beta chains from one sample, sequenced in a study of cytomegalovirus exposure and HLA in healthy donors (TCRdb year 2017). The method behind the library was the immunoSEQ multiplex PCR assay. A mixture of 60 forward primers for TCR Vbeta segments and 13 reverse primers for TCR Jbeta segments was used in the multiplex PCR. As stored in TCRdb, this immuneACCESS dataset retains in-frame rearrangements with V and J assigned. A fraction of the clones does not appear; measured against another copy, unresolved V genes explain less than half of the discrepancy, and the remainder lacks a known reason. This sample holds about 150,000 clones; roughly 73% were observed only once. The ten largest clones take up 1.5% to 2% of the sample. The sequenced sample was PBMCs. Receptors were obtained from a woman aged 18-35 years in good health and CMV-seronegative.

The CDR3 spells CASSAGTLVRPQETQYF. Here the CDR3 DNA reads TGTGCCAGCAGTGCCGGGACTCTAGTTAGGCCCCAAGAGACCCAGTACTTC. This chain links TRBV6-1 with TRBJ2-5; the D gene is possibly TRBD2 (6 bases). CDR1 and CDR2 from the germline V gene are MNHNS and SASEGT. The ends were cut back, 4 bases at V and 1 base at J, with 19 bases in the middle. The CDR3 is 17 amino acids.

This clone was observed a few times. V is TRBV15 and J is TRBJ2-2, with a weak D call TRBD2 (5 bases). The germline V gene has CDR1 LNHNV and CDR2 YYDKDF (reference sequence). The length of the CDR3 is 15 residues. V lost 6 bases and J lost 7, with 18 bases in between. This chain's CDR3 is CATSNTRGPGGELFF. CDR3 DNA sequence: TGTGCCACCAGTAATACGCGAGGGCCGGGCGGGGAGCTGTTTTTT.

The genes are TRBV28 and TRBJ1-4; 9 bases fit TRBD1. The CDR3 spans 14 residues. CDR1 is MDHEN, CDR2 SYDVKM, per germline. V shed 6 bases and J 7 bases; nucleotides not matched to a gene: 6. The CDR3 loop reads CASRRNRGPEKLFF. The DNA of the CDR3 is TGTGCCAGCAGGCGCAACAGGGGGCCTGAAAAACTGTTTTTT.

This sequence joins TRBV6-5 and TRBJ1-1; D is unresolved. The CDR3 is 15 residues long. With 5 bases removed from V and 0 bases from J, the gap between germline ends came to 13 bases. The germline gives CDR1 MNHEY, CDR2 SVGAGI. CDR3 DNA sequence: TGTGCCAGCAGTCGAAACGGCGCGGTGAACACTGAAGCTTTCTTT. Translation gives CASSRNGAVNTEAFF.

This clone was detected a few times. The chain carries TRBV7-9 and TRBJ2-2, with 10 bases fitting TRBD2. The length of the CDR3 is 19 residues. Per germline, CDR1 SEHNR and CDR2 FQNEAQ (reference sequence). Trimming at V came to 5 bases and at J to 5 bases, leaving 17 bases not matched to a gene. As DNA, the CDR3 is TGTGCCAGCAGCCCCCGGGGTAGCGGGAGGCCCCGTTCTACCGGGGAGCTGTTTTTT. Translating it yields CASSPRGSGRPRSTGELFF.

This chain joins TRBV19 and TRBJ1-2; a weak D match, TRBD1 (5 bases). This CDR3 spans 23 amino acids. Trimming shortened V by 1 base and J by 5 bases, and 38 bases separated the two germline ends. The germline gives CDR1 LNHDA, CDR2 SQIVND (reference sequence). CDR3 loop: CASSIGVGSFFAHRREGDYGYTF. For the CDR3, the DNA is TGTGCCAGTAGTATAGGAGTGGGTTCGTTTTTCGCCCACCGGAGGGAAGGGGATTATGGCTACACCTTC.

This clone showed up just once. V and J are TRBV6-1 and TRBJ2-1, with 7 bases matching TRBD1. V gave up 5 bases and J gave up 8 bases; unmatched junction bases: 9. CDR3 size: 14 residues. Germline CDR1 is MNHNS and CDR2 is SASEGT. CDR3: CASSRDRVLHEQFF. The CDR3 DNA is TGTGCCAGCAGTCGGGACAGAGTTCTCCATGAGCAGTTCTTC.

This chain links TRBV7-3 with TRBJ1-3; D is undetermined. V gave up 0 bases and J gave up 0 bases, with 6 bases separating them. The germline V gene encodes CDR1 SGHTA and CDR2 FQGTGA. The CDR3 runs to 15 residues. The CDR3 DNA reads TGTGCCAGCAGCTTAACGTCCAGCTCTGGAAACACCATATATTTT. It is translated as CASSLTSSSGNTIYF.

The V gene is TRBV19, the J gene TRBJ2-2, with 8 bases fitting TRBD2. The CDR3 is 14 residues long. The V and J ends lost 7 bases and 5 bases, in that order; junction bases with no gene match: 6. Per germline, CDR1 LNHDA and CDR2 SQIVND (reference sequence). CDR3: CASNPREATGELFF. Here the CDR3 DNA reads TGTGCCAGTAACCCGCGGGAGGCGACCGGGGAGCTGTTTTTT.

This clone was observed a handful of times. The chain carries TRBV6-1 and TRBJ2-5, with 7 bases fitting TRBD1. The CDR3 is 14 residues long. The germline CDR1 and CDR2 sequences are MNHNS and SASEGT. V shed 4 bases, J shed 3 bases, and the junction held 5 bases outside the gene matches. In DNA, the CDR3 is TGTGCCAGCAGTGGAAGGGGGCGCAAAGAGACCCAGTACTTC. Its translation is CASSGRGRKETQYF.

This chain joins TRBV6-1 and TRBJ2-1; D not resolved. The V gene's germline CDR1 is MNHNS and CDR2 SASEGT. This CDR3 region has 16 residues. V was trimmed by 0 bases and J by 1 base, leaving 10 bases between them. The CDR3, as DNA: TGTGCCAGCAGTGAAGCGGTCGAGGATTCCTACAATGAGCAGTTCTTC. This codes for CASSEAVEDSYNEQFF.

The V gene is TRBV28, the J gene TRBJ1-1; the match to TRBD1 covers 7 bases. CDR1 and CDR2 (germline): MDHEN, SYDVKM. CDR3 size: 16 residues. J lost 5 bases, V lost 5 bases, and 14 bases had no gene match. The CDR3 coding sequence is TGTGCCAGCAGTCCCCCGGGGGGGACAGAATATACTGAAGCTTTCTTT. Residues: CASSPPGGTEYTEAFF.